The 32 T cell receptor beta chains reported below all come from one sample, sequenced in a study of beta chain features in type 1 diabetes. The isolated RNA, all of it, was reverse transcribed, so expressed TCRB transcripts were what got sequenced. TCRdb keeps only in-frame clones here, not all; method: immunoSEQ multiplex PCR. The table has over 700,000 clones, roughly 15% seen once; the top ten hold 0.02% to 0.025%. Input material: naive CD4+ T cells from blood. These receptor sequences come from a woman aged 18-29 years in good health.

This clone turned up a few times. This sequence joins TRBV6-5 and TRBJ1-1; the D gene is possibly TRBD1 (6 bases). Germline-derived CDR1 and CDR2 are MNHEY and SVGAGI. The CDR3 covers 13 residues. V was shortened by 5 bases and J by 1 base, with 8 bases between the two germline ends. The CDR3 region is CASSLGANTEAFF. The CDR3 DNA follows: TGTGCCAGCAGTCTGGGGGCGAACACTGAAGCTTTCTTT.

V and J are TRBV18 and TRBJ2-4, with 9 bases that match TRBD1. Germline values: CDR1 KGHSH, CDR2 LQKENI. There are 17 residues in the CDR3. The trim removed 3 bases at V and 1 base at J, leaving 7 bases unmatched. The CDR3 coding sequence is TGTGCCAGCTCACCCAAGGACAGGGGATACGCCAAAAACATTCAGTACTTC. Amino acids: CASSPKDRGYAKNIQYF.

The CDR3 region has the DNA TGTGCCAGCAGCTTGGTCGAGACTACGTACACCGGGGAGCTGTTTTTT. Its translation is CASSLVETTYTGELFF. V and J are TRBV5-6 and TRBJ2-2, with D possibly TRBD2 on 5 matching bases. The CDR3 loop spans 16 amino acids. The germline V gene has CDR1 SGHDT and CDR2 YYEEEE. V lost 0 bases, J lost 3 bases, and 12 bases lay in between.

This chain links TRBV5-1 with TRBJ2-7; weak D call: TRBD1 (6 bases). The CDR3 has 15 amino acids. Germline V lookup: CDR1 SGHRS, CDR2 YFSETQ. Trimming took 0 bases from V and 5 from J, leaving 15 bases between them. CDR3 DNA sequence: TGCGCCAGCAGCTTGGGCCAGGGGATGTCCCACGAGCAGTACTTC. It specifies CASSLGQGMSHEQYF.

CDR3 nucleotides: TGCAGTGCTAGCCTAACCTATGGCTACACCTTC. Its translation is CSASLTYGYTF. The chain is built from TRBV20-1 and TRBJ1-2; D is undetermined. Germline assignment: CDR1 DFQATT and CDR2 SNEGSKA (reference sequence). The CDR3 totals 11 residues. V was clipped by 3 bases and J by 4 bases, with 6 bases between them.

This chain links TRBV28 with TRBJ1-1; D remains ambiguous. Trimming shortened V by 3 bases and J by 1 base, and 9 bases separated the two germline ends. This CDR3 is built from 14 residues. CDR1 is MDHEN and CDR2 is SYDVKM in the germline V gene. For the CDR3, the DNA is TGTGCCAGCAGTTTTCCGGACGCGAACACTGAAGCTTTCTTT. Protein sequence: CASSFPDANTEAFF.

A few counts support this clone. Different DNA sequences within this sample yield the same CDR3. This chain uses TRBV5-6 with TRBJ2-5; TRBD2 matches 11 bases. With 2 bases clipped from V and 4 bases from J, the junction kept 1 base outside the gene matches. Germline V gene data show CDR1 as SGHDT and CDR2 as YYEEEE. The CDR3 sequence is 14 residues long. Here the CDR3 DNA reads TGTGCCAGCAGCTTAGGGACTAGCGGAGAGACCCAGTACTTC. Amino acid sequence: CASSLGTSGETQYF.

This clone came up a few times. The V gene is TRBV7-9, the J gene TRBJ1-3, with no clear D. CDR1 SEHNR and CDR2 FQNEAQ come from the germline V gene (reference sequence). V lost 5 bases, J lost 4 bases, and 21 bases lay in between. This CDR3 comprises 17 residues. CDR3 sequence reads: CASSPKQGPGFGNTIYF. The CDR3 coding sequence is TGTGCCAGCAGCCCGAAGCAAGGACCGGGATTCGGAAACACCATATATTTT.

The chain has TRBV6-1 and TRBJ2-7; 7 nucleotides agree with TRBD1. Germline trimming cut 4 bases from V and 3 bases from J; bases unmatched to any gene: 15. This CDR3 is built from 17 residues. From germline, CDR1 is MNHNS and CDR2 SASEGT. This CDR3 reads CASSASRQGTEDYEQYF. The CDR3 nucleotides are TGTGCCAGCAGTGCGTCGCGACAGGGCACCGAAGACTACGAGCAGTACTTC.

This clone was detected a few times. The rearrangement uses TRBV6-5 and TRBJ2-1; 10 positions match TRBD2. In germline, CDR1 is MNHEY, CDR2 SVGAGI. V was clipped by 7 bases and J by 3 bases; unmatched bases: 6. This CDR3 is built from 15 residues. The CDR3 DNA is TGTGCCAGCAACATAGCGGGAGGCCTCTACAATGAGCAGTTCTTC. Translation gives CASNIAGGLYNEQFF.

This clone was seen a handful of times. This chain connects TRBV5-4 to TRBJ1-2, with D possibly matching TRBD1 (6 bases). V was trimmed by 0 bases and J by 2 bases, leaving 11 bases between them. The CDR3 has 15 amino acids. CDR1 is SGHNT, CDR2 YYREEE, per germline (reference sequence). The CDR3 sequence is CASSLGTVRNYGYTF. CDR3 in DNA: TGTGCCAGCAGCTTGGGGACAGTGCGGAACTATGGCTACACCTTC.

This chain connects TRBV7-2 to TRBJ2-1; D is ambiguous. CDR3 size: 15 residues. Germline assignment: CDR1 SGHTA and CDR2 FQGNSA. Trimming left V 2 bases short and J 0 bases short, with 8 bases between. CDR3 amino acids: CASSLLQSSYNEQFF. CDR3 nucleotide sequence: TGTGCCAGCAGCTTATTACAGAGCTCCTACAATGAGCAGTTCTTC.

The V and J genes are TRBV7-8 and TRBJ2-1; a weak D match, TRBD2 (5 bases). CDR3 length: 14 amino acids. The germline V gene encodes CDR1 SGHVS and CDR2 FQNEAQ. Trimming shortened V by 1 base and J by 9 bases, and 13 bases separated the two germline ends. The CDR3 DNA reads TGTGCCAGCAGCTTAGAGGGAGCCCGGGGTGAGCAGTTCTTC. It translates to CASSLEGARGEQFF.

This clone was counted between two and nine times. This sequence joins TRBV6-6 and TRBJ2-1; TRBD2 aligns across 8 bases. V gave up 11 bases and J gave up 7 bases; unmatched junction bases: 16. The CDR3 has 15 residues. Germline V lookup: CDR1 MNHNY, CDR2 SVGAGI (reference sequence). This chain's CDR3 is CAGMTSGSGPNEQFF. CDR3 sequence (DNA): TGTGCCGGCATGACCAGCGGGAGTGGGCCAAATGAGCAGTTCTTC.

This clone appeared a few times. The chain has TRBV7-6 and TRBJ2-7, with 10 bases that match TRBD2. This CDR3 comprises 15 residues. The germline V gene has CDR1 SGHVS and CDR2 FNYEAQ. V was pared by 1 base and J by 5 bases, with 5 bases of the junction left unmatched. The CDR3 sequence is CASSLVAGGWDEQYF. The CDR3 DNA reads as TGTGCCAGCAGCTTAGTAGCGGGAGGTTGGGACGAGCAGTACTTC.

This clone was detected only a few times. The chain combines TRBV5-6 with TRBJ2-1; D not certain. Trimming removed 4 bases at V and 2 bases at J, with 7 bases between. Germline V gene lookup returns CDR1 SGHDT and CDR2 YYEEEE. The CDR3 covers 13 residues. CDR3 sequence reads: CASSTETYNEQFF. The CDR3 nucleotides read TGTGCCAGCAGCACGGAAACCTACAATGAGCAGTTCTTC. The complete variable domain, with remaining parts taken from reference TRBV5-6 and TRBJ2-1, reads DAGVTQSPTHLIKTRGQQVTLRCSPKSGHDTVSWYQQALGQGPQFIFQYYEEEERQRGNFPDRFSGHQFPNYSSELNVNALLLGDSALYLCASSTETYNEQFFGPGTRLTVL.

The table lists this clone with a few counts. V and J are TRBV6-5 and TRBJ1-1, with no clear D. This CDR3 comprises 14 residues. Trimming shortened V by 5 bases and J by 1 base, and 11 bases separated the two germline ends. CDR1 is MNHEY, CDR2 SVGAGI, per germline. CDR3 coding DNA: TGTGCCAGCAGTGAAGTGCCGGGGAACACTGAAGCTTTCTTT. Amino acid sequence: CASSEVPGNTEAFF.

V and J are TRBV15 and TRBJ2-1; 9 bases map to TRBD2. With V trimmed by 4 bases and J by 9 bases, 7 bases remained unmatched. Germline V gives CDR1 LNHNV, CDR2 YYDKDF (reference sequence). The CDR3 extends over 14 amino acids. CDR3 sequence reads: CATSMSGRRVEQFF. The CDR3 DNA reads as TGTGCCACCAGCATGAGCGGGAGGAGGGTTGAGCAGTTCTTC.

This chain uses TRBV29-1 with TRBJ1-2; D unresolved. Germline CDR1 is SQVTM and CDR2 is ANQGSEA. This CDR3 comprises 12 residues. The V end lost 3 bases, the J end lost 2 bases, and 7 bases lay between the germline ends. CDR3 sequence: CSVDPSNYGYTF. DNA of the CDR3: TGCAGCGTTGATCCCAGCAACTATGGCTACACCTTC.

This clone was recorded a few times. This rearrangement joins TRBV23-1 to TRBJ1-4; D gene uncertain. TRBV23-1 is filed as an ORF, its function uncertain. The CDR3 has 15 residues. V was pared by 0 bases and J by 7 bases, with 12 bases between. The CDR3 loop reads CASSQSLVLGEKLFF. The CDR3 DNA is TGCGCCAGCAGTCAATCCCTCGTCCTTGGTGAAAAACTGTTTTTT.

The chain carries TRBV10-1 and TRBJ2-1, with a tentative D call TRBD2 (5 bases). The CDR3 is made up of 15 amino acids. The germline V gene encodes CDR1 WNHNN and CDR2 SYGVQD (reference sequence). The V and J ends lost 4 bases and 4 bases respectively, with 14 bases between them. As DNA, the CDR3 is TGCGCCAGCAGTGTAGGTCCCGCGGGTTACAATGAGCAGTTCTTC. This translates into CASSVGPAGYNEQFF.

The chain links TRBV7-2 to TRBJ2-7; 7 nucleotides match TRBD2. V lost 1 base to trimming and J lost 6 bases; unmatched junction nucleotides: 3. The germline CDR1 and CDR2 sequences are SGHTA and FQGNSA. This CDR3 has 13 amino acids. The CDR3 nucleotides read TGTGCCAGCAGCTTAGGCGGGGGATCCGAGCAGTACTTC. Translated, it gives CASSLGGGSEQYF.

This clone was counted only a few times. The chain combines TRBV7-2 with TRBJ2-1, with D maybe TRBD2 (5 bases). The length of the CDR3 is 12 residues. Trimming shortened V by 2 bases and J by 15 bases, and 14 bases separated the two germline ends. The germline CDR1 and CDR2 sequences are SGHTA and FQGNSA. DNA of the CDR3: TGTGCCAGCAGCTTACTGAGGGAGCTTCTGTTCTTC. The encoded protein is CASSLLRELLFF.

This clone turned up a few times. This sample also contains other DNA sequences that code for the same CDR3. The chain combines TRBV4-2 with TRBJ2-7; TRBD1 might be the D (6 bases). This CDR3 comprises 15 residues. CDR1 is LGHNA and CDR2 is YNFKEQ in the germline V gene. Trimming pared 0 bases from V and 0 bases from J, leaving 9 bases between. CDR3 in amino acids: CASSQDRQVSYEQYF. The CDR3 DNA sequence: TGTGCCAGCAGCCAAGACCGACAGGTCTCCTACGAGCAGTACTTC.

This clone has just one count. The CDR3 bases are TGTGCCAGTAGTACAACCGGGCGATACATGAACACTGAAGCTTTCTTT. Encoded protein: CASSTTGRYMNTEAFF. The chain couples TRBV19 to TRBJ1-1; D gene ambiguous. The germline V gene encodes CDR1 LNHDA and CDR2 SQIVND (reference sequence). The CDR3 loop spans 16 amino acids. V was pared by 4 bases and J by 0 bases, with 15 bases between. Full variable domain (outside the CDR3, taken from reference TRBV19 and TRBJ1-1): DGGITQSPKYLFRKEGQNVTLSCEQNLNHDAMYWYRQDPGQGLRLIYYSQIVNDFQKGDIAEGYSVSREKKESFPLTVTSAQKNPTAFYLCASSTTGRYMNTEAFFGQGTRLTVV.

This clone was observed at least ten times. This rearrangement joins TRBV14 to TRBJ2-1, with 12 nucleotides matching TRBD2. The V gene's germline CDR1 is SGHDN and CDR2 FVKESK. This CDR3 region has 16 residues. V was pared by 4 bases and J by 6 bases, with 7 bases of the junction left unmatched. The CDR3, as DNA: TGTGCCAGCAGCCGAACTAGCGGGAGGATCAGCAATGAGCAGTTCTTC. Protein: CASSRTSGRISNEQFF.

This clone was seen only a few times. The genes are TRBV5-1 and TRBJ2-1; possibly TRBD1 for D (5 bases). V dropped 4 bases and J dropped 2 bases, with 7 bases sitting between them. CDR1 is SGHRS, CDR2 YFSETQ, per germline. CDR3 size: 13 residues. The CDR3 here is CASSKGTYNEQFF. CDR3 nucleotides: TGCGCCAGCAGCAAGGGGACCTACAATGAGCAGTTCTTC.

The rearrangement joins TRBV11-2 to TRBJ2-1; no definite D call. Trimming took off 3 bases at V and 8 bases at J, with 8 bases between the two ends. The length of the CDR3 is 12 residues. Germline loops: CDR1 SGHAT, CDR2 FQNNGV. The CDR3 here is CASSFPLDEQFF. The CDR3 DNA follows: TGTGCCAGCAGCTTCCCCTTGGATGAGCAGTTCTTC. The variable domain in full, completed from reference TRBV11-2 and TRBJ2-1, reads EAGVAQSPRYKIIEKRQSVAFWCNPISGHATLYWYQQILGQGPKLLIQFQNNGVVDDSQLPKDRFSAERLKGVDSTLKIQPAKLEDSAVYLCASSFPLDEQFFGPGTRLTVL.

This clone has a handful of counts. The CDR3 coding sequence is TGCGCCAGCAGCTTTGGACGGAATAGCAATCAGCCCCAGCATTTT. It specifies CASSFGRNSNQPQHF. This chain links TRBV5-1 with TRBJ1-5; D is unclear. There are 15 residues in the CDR3. Deletions cut 2 bases from V and 0 bases from J, with 9 bases between. In germline, CDR1 is SGHRS, CDR2 YFSETQ.

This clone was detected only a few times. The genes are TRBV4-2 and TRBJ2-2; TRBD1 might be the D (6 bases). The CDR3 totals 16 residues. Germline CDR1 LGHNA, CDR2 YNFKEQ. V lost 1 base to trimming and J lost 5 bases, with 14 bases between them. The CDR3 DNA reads TGTGCCAGCAGCCAAGGGTCAGGGGCGAGAACCGGGGAGCTGTTTTTT. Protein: CASSQGSGARTGELFF.

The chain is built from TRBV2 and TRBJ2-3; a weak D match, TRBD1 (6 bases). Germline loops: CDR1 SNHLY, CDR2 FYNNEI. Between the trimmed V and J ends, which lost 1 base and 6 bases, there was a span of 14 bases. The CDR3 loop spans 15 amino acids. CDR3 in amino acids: CASSEDLTGLDTQYF. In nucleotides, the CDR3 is TGTGCCAGCAGTGAAGACTTAACAGGGTTGGATACGCAGTATTTT. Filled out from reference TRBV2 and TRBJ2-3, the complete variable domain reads EPEVTQTPSHQVTQMGQEVILRCVPISNHLYFYWYRQILGQKVEFLVSFYNNEISEKSEIFDDQFSVERPDGSNFTLKIRSTKLEDSAMYFCASSEDLTGLDTQYFGPGTRLTVL.

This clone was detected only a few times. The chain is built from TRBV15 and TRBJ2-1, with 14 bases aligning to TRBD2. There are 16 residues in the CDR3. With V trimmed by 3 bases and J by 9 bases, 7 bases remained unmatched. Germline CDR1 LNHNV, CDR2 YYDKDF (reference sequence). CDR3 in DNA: TGTGCCACCAGCAGGGGACTAGCGGGAGTATATAGTGAGCAGTTCTTC. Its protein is CATSRGLAGVYSEQFF.